This TCR beta chain originates from a study of T cells in Graves' hyperthyroidism and ophthalmopathy. Study in general: Prior to any treatment, at the point of initial diagnosis, peripheral blood was collected.

This CDR3 is 14 amino acids long. The V end was cut by 5 bases, the J end by 5 bases, with 14 bases between. Per germline, CDR1 SGHTA and CDR2 FQGTGA. TCR beta CDR3 regions were amplified from RNA transcripts. Using the HTBI primer set, a first-round RT-PCR was run on the TCR CDR3. One entry per CDR3 protein, called by TCRdb with MiXCR from the multiplex PCR reads. The sample has about 460,000 distinct CDR3 sequences; about 22% are singletons. J is TRBJ2-3 and V is TRBV7-3; the D call may be TRBD1 or TRBD2 (5 bases each). This clonotype was sampled from a woman between 65 and 79 years old with Graves' ophthalmopathy. The sequenced sample consisted of blood. The CDR3 here is CASSLGAAGDTQYF. The DNA for the CDR3 is TGTGCCAGCAGCCTTGGGGCCGCGGGAGATACGCAGTATTTT. The whole variable domain, filled in from reference TRBV7-3 and TRBJ2-3, reads GAGVSQTPSNKVTEKGKYVELRCDPISGHTALYWYRQSLGQGPEFLIYFQGTGAADDSGLPNDRFFAVRPEGSVSTLKIQRTERGDSAVYLCASSLGAAGDTQYFGPGTRLTVL.